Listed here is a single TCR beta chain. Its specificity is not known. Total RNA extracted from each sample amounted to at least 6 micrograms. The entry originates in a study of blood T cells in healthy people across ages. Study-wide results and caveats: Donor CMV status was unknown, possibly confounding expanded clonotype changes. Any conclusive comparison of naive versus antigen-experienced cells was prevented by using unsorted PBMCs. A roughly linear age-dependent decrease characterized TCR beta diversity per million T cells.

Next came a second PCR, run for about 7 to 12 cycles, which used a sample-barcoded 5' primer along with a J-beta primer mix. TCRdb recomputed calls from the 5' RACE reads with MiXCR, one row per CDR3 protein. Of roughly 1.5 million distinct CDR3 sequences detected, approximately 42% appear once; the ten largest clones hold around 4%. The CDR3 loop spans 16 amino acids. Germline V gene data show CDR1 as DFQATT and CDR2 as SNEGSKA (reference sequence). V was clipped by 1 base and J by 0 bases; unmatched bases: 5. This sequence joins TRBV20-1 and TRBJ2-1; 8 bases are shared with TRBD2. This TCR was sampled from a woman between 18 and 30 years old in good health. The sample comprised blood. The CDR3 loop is CSARVGGGSSYNEQFF. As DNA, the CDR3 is TGCAGTGCTAGAGTTGGCGGGGGGAGCTCCTACAATGAGCAGTTCTTC.